This TCR beta chain stems from a study of blood T cell repertoires in COVID-19. For the study at large: Specimens from acute and convalescent COVID-19 originated in the United States, Italy and Spain. T cells, B-cell-depleted T cells, or PBMCs provided the cDNA or gDNA that served as material.

Seattle enrolled patients during active infection and tracked them longitudinally. Original processing notes: Scientists estimated how many nucleated cells there were by amplifying reference gene primers. Sequencing used immunoSEQ multiplex PCR; TCRdb keeps in-frame clones, though not all of them. V, J and clone size reflect that table, while D and trimming were determined from the DNA. The table includes about 200,000 clones, 82% detected once. CDR3 length: 14 residues. The germline V gene encodes CDR1 KGHSH and CDR2 LQKENI. The V end lost 3 bases, the J end lost 6 bases, and 12 bases lay between the germline ends.

Sequencing used peripheral blood. The receptor's source is a woman aged 60 to 75 with COVID-19, enrolled during active disease. The chain uses TRBV18 and TRBJ1-5; D gene ambiguous. Written as DNA, the CDR3 is TGTGCCAGCTCACCTGAGGCAGACCTTCAGCCCCAGCATTTT. The encoded protein is CASSPEADLQPQHF.